This section outlines one T cell receptor (beta chain) sequence together with its context. Its antigen is still unknown. The data were taken from a study of monozygotic twins with inflammatory bowel disease. Findings of the study overall: In these data, no single strong IBD-associated signal or clonotype received support.

CDR1 is SGHTA, CDR2 FQGNSA, per germline. The CDR3 has 15 residues. Via template switching, UMIs carrying a 6-nucleotide sample barcode were introduced. TCRdb reanalyzed the 5' RACE reads and collapses them to one entry per CDR3 protein, without DNA. The sample table sets out over 350,000 distinct CDR3 sequences. Each donor gave about 2.7 ml of peripheral blood. This chain uses TRBV7-2 with TRBJ1-6. The origin of this receptor is a human donor with ulcerative colitis or Crohn's disease, or a healthy co-twin of an affected twin (not recorded which). Sequenced material: blood. This CDR3 reads CASSFVQASNSPLHF.